This TCR beta chain was captured by sequencing in a study of cytomegalovirus exposure and HLA in healthy donors. Background on the study: Earlier work reported 100 million to 130 million unique TCR beta sequences from 180 million or so T cells.

This CDR3 is 16 amino acids long. V shed 3 bases, J shed 4 bases, and the junction held 4 bases outside the gene matches. The V gene's germline CDR1 is SEHNR and CDR2 FQNEAQ (reference sequence). The study ran its PCR with 60 Vbeta and 13 Jbeta primers. TCRdb keeps only in-frame clones here, not all; method: immunoSEQ multiplex PCR. The sample lists some 150,000 clones, around four fifths occurring once. The source is a woman aged 40 to 50 in good health and CMV-seronegative. The sequencing sample was made of PBMCs. The chain combines TRBV7-9 with TRBJ1-4, with TRBD1 matching 11 bases. The CDR3 region has the DNA TGTGCCAGCAGCTTGTTGGGACAGGGGGATAATGAAAAACTGTTTTTT. Translation gives CASSLLGQGDNEKLFF. The entire variable domain, with the rest obtained from reference TRBV7-9 and TRBJ1-4, is as follows: DTGVSQNPRHKITKRGQNVTFRCDPISEHNRLYWYRQTLGQGPEFLTYFQNEAQLEKSRLLSDRFSAERPKGSFSTLEIQRTEQGDSAMYLCASSLLGQGDNEKLFFGSGTQLSVL.